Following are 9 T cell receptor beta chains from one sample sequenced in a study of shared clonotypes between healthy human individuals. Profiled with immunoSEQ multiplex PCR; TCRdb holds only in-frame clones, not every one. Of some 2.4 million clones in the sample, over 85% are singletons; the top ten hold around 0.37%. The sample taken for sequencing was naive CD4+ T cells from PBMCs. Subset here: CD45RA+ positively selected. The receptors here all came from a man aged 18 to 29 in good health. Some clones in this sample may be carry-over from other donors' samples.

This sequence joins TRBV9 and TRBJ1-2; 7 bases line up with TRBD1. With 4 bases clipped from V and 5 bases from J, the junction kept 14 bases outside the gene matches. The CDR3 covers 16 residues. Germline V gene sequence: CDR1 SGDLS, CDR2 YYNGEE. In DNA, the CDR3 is TGTGCCAGCAGCCCAGGCCCTTTGGACAGGAGGTATGGCTACACCTTC. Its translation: CASSPGPLDRRYGYTF.

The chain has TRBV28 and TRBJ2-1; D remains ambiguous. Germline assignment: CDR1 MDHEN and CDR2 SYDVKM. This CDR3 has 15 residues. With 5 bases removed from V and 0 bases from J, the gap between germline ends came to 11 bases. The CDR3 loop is CASSPWTGSYNEQFF. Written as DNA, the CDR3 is TGTGCCAGCAGTCCTTGGACGGGCTCCTACAATGAGCAGTTCTTC.

DNA for the CDR3: TGTGCCAGCAGTTACTCCACAGAACCCTCTGGAAACACCATATATTTT. It codes for CASSYSTEPSGNTIYF. This rearrangement joins TRBV27 to TRBJ1-3; D is unclear. Germline lookup yields CDR1 MNHEY and CDR2 SMNVEV (reference sequence). This CDR3 has 16 residues. Between the trimmed V and J ends, which lost 4 bases and 0 bases, there was a span of 13 bases.

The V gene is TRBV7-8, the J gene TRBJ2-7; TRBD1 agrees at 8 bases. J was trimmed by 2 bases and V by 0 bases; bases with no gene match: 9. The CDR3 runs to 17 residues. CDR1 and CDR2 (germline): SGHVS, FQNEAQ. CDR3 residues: CASSLALGQGAPYEQYF. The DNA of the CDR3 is TGTGCCAGCAGCTTAGCCCTGGGGCAGGGGGCCCCCTACGAGCAGTACTTC.

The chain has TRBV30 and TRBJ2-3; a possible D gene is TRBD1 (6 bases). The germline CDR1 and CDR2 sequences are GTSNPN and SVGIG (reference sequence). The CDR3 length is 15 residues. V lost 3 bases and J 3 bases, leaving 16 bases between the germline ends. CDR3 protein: CAWRNTGRGTDTQYF. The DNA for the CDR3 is TGTGCCTGGAGAAACACGGGCAGGGGAACAGATACGCAGTATTTT.

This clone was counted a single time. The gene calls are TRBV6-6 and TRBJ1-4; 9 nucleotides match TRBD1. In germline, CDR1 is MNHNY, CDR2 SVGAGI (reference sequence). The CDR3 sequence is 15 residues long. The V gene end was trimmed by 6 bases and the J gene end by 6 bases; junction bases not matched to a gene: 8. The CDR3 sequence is CASRNPGQGHEKLFF. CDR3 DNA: TGTGCCAGCAGAAACCCGGGACAGGGCCATGAAAAACTGTTTTTT.

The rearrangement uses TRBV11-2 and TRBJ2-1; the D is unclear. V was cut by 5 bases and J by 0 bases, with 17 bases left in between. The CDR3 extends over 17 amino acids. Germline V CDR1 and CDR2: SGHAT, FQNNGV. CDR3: CASSRSPSAGSYNEQFF. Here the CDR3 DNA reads TGTGCCAGCAGCCGATCCCCATCTGCAGGCTCCTACAATGAGCAGTTCTTC.

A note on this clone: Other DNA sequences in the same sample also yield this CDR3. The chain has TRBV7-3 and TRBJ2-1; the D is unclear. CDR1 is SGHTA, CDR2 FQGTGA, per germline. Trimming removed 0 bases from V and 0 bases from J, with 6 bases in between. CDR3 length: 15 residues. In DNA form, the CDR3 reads TGTGCCAGCAGCTTAACTGCCTCCTCCTACAATGAGCAGTTCTTC. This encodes CASSLTASSYNEQFF. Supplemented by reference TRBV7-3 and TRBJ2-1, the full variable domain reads GAGVSQTPSNKVTEKGKYVELRCDPISGHTALYWYRQSLGQGPEFLIYFQGTGAADDSGLPNDRFFAVRPEGSVSTLKIQRTERGDSAVYLCASSLTASSYNEQFFGPGTRLTVL.

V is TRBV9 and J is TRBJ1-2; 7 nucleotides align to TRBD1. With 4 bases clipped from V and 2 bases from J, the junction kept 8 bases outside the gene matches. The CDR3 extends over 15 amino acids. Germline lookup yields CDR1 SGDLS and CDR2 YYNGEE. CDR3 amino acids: CASSPEGAGNYGYTF. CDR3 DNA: TGTGCCAGCAGCCCTGAGGGGGCAGGGAACTATGGCTACACCTTC.